This entry concerns a single T cell receptor (beta chain). The ends lost 4 bases at V and 2 bases at J; junction bases unmatched: 5. This CDR3 has 14 residues. From germline, CDR1 is SGHNT and CDR2 YYREEE (reference sequence). This sample stems from a study of blood T cell repertoires in COVID-19. Only in-frame clones appear in the TCRdb table, and some are missing; sequencing was by immunoSEQ multiplex PCR. The sample consists of roughly 150,000 clones, approximately 79% of them appearing once. The chain recombines TRBV5-4 with TRBJ1-2; 7 bases map to TRBD1. This receptor was identified in a man in his fifties with active or convalescent COVID-19. Material: peripheral blood. CDR3 sequence: CASSTDRRNYGYTF. The CDR3 DNA sequence: TGTGCCAGCAGCACGGACAGGAGAAACTATGGCTACACCTTC.